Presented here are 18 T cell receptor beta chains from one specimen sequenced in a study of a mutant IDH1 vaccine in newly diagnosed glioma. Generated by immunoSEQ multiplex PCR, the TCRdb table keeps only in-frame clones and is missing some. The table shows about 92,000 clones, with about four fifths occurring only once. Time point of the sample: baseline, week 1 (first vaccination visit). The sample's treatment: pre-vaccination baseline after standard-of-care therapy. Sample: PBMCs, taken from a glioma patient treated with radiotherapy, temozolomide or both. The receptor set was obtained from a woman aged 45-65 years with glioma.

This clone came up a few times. The chain's CDR3 is CASSLTGNTDTQYF. The CDR3, as DNA: TGCGCCAGCAGCTTAACAGGCAACACAGATACGCAGTATTTT. The J gene is TRBJ2-3, the V gene TRBV5-1; maybe TRBD1 (5 bases). The V gene lost 2 bases and the J gene lost 2 bases, with 9 bases spanning the gap. The length of the CDR3 is 14 residues. CDR1 and CDR2 (germline): SGHRS, YFSETQ.

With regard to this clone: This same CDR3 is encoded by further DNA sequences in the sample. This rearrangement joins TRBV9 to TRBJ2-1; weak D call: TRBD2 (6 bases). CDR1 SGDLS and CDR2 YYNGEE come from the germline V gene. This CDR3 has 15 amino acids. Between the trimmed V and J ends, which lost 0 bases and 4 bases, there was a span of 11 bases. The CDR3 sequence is CASSVGRGAYNEQFF. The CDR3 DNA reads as TGTGCCAGCAGCGTAGGGAGGGGTGCGTACAATGAGCAGTTCTTC.

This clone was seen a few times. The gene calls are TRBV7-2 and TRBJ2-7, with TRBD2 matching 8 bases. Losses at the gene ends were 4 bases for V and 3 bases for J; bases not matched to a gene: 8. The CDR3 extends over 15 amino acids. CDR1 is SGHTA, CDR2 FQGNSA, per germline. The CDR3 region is CASSWPGRGVYEQYF. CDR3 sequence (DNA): TGTGCCAGCAGCTGGCCGGGGCGGGGGGTCTACGAGCAGTACTTC. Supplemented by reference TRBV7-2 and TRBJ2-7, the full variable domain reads GAGVSQSPSNKVTEKGKDVELRCDPISGHTALYWYRQSLGQGLEFLIYFQGNSAPDKSGLPSDRFSAERTGGSVSTLTIQRTQQEDSAVYLCASSWPGRGVYEQYFGPGTRLTVT.

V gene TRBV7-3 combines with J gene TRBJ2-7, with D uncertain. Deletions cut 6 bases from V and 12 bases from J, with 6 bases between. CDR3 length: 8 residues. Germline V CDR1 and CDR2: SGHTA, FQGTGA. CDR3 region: CASREGYF. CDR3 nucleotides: TGTGCCAGCAGAGAAGGGTACTTC. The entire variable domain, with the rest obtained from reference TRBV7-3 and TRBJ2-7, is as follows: GAGVSQTPSNKVTEKGKYVELRCDPISGHTALYWYRQSLGQGPEFLIYFQGTGAADDSGLPNDRFFAVRPEGSVSTLKIQRTERGDSAVYLCASREGYFGPGTRLTVT.

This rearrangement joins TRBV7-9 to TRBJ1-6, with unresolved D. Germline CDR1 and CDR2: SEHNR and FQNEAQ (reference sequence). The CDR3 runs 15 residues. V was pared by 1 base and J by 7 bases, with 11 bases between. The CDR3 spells CASSLGGFGNSPLHF. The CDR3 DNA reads TGTGCCAGCAGCTTAGGAGGGTTCGGAAATTCACCCCTCCACTTT.

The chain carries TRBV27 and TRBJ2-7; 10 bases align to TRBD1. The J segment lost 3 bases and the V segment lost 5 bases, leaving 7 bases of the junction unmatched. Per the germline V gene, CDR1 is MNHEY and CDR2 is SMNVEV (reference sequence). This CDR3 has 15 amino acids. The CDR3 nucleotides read TGTGCCAGCAGTAGGCTCGGGACAGGGGTCTACGAGCAGTACTTC. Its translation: CASSRLGTGVYEQYF.

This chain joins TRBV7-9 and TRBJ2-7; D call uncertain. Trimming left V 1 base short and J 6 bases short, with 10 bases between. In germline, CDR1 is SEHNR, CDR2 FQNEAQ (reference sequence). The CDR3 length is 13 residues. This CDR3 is CASSLVGVSEQYF. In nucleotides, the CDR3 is TGTGCCAGCAGCTTAGTTGGGGTCTCCGAGCAGTACTTC. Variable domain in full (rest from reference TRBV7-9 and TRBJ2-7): DTGVSQNPRHKITKRGQNVTFRCDPISEHNRLYWYRQTLGQGPEFLTYFQNEAQLEKSRLLSDRFSAERPKGSFSTLEIQRTEQGDSAMYLCASSLVGVSEQYFGPGTRLTVT.

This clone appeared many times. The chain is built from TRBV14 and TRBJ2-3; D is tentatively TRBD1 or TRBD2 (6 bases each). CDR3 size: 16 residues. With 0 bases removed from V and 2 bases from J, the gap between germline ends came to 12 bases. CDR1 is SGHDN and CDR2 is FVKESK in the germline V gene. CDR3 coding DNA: TGTGCCAGCAGCCAAGATGTAGGGGGGTTCACAGATACGCAGTATTTT. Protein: CASSQDVGGFTDTQYF.

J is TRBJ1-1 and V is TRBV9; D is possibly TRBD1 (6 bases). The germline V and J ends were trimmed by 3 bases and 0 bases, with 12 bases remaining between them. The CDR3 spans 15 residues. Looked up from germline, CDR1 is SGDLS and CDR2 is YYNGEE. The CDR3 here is CASSGSGDMNTEAFF. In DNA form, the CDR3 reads TGTGCCAGCAGCGGTAGCGGGGACATGAACACTGAAGCTTTCTTT.

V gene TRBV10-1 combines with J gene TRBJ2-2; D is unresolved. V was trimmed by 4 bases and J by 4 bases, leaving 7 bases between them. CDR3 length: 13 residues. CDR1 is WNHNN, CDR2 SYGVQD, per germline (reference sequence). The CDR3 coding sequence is TGCGCCAGCAGTGGGTTATTCACCGGGGAGCTGTTTTTT. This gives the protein CASSGLFTGELFF.

CDR3 region: CASSLGGQSNQPQHF. DNA for the CDR3: TGCGCCAGCTCCTTGGGGGGGCAGAGCAATCAGCCCCAGCATTTT. V and J are TRBV5-1 and TRBJ1-5, with D possibly being TRBD1 (6 bases). This CDR3 region has 15 residues. Germline lookup yields CDR1 SGHRS and CDR2 YFSETQ. Trimming pared 7 bases from V and 1 base from J, leaving 15 bases between.

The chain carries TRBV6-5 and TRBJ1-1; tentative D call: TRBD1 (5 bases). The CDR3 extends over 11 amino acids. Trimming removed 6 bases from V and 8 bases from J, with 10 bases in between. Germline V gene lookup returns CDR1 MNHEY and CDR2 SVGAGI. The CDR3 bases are TGTGCCAGCAGGAATGGGGCCGAAGCTTTCTTT. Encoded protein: CASRNGAEAFF.

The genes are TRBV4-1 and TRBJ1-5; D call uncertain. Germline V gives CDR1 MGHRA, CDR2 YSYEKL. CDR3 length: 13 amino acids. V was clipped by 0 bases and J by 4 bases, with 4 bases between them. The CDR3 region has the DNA TGCGCCAGCAGCCAAGATCGGAATCAGCCCCAGCATTTT. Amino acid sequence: CASSQDRNQPQHF.

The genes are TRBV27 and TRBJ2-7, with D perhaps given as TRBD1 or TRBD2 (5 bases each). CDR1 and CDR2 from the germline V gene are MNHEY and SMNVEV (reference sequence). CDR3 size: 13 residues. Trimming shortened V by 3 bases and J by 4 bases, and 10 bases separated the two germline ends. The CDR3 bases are TGTGCCAGCAGTTTGGGACCCCTTTACGAGCAGTACTTC. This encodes CASSLGPLYEQYF.

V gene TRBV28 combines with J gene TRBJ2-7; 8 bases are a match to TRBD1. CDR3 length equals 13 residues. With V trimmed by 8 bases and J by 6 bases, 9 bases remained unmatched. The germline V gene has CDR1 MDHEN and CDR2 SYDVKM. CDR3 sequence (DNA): TGTGCCAGCCTGACAGGGGTTTCGGGCGAGCAGTACTTC. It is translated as CASLTGVSGEQYF.

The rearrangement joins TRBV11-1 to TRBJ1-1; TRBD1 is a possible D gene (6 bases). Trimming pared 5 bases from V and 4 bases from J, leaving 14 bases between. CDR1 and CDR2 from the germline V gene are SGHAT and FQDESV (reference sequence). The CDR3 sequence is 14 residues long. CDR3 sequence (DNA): TGTGCCAGCAGCCCCCCGGGGGGCGGCACTGAAGCTTTCTTT. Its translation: CASSPPGGGTEAFF.

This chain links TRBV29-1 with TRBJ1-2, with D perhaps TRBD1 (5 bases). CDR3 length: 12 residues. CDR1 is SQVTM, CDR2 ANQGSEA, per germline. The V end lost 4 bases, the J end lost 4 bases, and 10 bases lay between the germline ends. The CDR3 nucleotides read TGCAGCGTTGTCGGGGGGGGCTATGGCTACACCTTC. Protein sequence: CSVVGGGYGYTF. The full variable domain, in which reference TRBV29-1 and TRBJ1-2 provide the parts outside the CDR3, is SAVISQKPSRDICQRGTSLTIQCQVDSQVTMMFWYRQQPGQSLTLIATANQGSEATYESGFVIDKFPISRPNLTFSTLTVSNMSPEDSSIYLCSVVGGGYGYTFGSGTRLTVV.

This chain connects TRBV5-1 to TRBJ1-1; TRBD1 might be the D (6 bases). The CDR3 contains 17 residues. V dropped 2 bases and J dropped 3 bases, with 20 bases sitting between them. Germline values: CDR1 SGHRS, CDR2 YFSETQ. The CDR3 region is CASSLLVQGRRDTEAFF. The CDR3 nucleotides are TGCGCCAGCAGCTTACTAGTACAGGGAAGGCGGGACACTGAAGCTTTCTTT.